This note documents a single T cell receptor (beta chain) sequence. Sequencing was performed with immunoSEQ multiplex PCR; in TCRdb, only in-frame clones are kept and a portion is missing. The table lists under 450,000 clones, over 75% of them singletons. Between the trimmed V and J ends, which lost 5 bases and 1 base, there was a span of 11 bases. CDR3 length: 14 amino acids. Germline CDR1 MDHEN, CDR2 SYDVKM. This specimen comes from a study of blood T cell repertoires in COVID-19. Recovery meant two consecutive negative NP/OP PCR tests, professional clearance, or resolved symptoms. Sequences were obtained from PBMCs or T cells enriched from blood (not recorded which). J is TRBJ1-1 and V is TRBV28, with D hard to call. This receptor was identified in a woman aged 25 to 39 who had recovered from COVID-19. The CDR3 loop reads CASSVLRENTEAFF. The CDR3 nucleotides are TGTGCCAGCAGTGTCTTAAGAGAGAACACTGAAGCTTTCTTT.